These 26 T cell receptor beta chains came from one sample sequenced in a study of Ad26.COV2.S vaccination and SARS-CoV-2 variants. The treatment: roughly 18 received Ad26.COV2.S at low or high dose, single or two shots; 5 received placebo; per-sample allocation not given. Samples were taken on day 63 after the first vaccine or placebo injection. Assay used: immunoSEQ multiplex PCR; TCRdb lists only in-frame clones, some missing. The sample has some 450,000 clones, roughly 87% seen once. The sequencing here drew on peripheral blood, taken in a trial of Ad26.COV2.S vaccine versus placebo. The receptors were gathered from a person between 18 and 65 years old who received the Ad26.COV2.S COVID-19 vaccine or a placebo.

The V gene is TRBV27, the J gene TRBJ2-3; no firm D call. The germline CDR1 and CDR2 sequences are MNHEY and SMNVEV (reference sequence). The CDR3 is 12 amino acids. The V and J ends lost 6 bases and 14 bases respectively, with 18 bases between them. The CDR3 region has the DNA TGTGCCAGCAGCCCTGGACGGATTCCTACGTATTTT. It translates to CASSPGRIPTYF.

This chain joins TRBV10-2 and TRBJ2-7, with TRBD2 matching 7 bases. The ends lost 0 bases at V and 2 bases at J; junction bases unmatched: 1. CDR3 length equals 14 residues. Germline CDR1 WSHSY, CDR2 SAAADI. CDR3 amino acids: CASSESGGAYEQYF. CDR3 coding DNA: TGCGCCAGCAGTGAGTCGGGGGGGGCCTACGAGCAGTACTTC.

The gene calls are TRBV20-1 and TRBJ2-3, with D hard to call. Germline CDR1 DFQATT, CDR2 SNEGSKA (reference sequence). V was shortened by 3 bases and J by 5 bases, with 6 bases between the two germline ends. This CDR3 has 11 residues. The CDR3 coding sequence is TGCAGTGCTAGTCGGTTAGATACGCAGTATTTT. As protein: CSASRLDTQYF.

This chain connects TRBV7-3 to TRBJ2-1; D gene ambiguous. Per germline, CDR1 SGHTA and CDR2 FQGTGA. This CDR3 contains 14 residues. V lost 0 bases, J lost 5 bases, and 8 bases lay in between. Here the CDR3 DNA reads TGTGCCAGCAGCTTAACGGCGCGGAACAATGAGCAGTTCTTC. This gives the protein CASSLTARNNEQFF.

As regards this clone: This CDR3 is also generated by other DNA sequences in the sample. The chain carries TRBV27 and TRBJ1-4; a weak D match, TRBD1 (6 bases). This CDR3 contains 15 residues. V lost 4 bases, J lost 4 bases, and 13 bases lay in between. Germline CDR1 is MNHEY and CDR2 is SMNVEV (reference sequence). CDR3 coding DNA: TGTGCCAGCAGTTCAACCACAGGGCTTAATGAAAAACTGTTTTTT. This translates into CASSSTTGLNEKLFF.

This chain links TRBV5-5 with TRBJ2-1, with D possibly being TRBD2 (6 bases). V lost 4 bases, J lost 8 bases, and 19 bases lay in between. CDR3 size: 15 residues. Germline V gives CDR1 SGHKS, CDR2 YYEKEE (reference sequence). CDR3 region: CASSNWRGRLDEQFF. The CDR3 DNA reads as TGTGCCAGCAGCAACTGGAGGGGAAGATTGGATGAGCAGTTCTTC. Drawing the rest from reference TRBV5-5 and TRBJ2-1, the complete variable domain is DAGVTQSPTHLIKTRGQQVTLRCSPISGHKSVSWYQQVLGQGPQFIFQYYEKEERGRGNFPDRFSARQFPNYSSELNVNALLLGDSALYLCASSNWRGRLDEQFFGPGTRLTVL.

This chain joins TRBV18 and TRBJ2-7; 9 positions agree with TRBD1. Germline CDR1 reads KGHSH; CDR2 reads LQKENI. The CDR3 contains 16 residues. The ends lost 1 base at V and 6 bases at J; junction bases unmatched: 10. Here the CDR3 DNA reads TGTGCCAGCTCACCACTTCTCGGGACAGGGCCCCGCGAGCAGTACTTC. This codes for CASSPLLGTGPREQYF. The full variable domain, completed using reference TRBV18 and TRBJ2-7, is NAGVMQNPRHLVRRRGQEARLRCSPMKGHSHVYWYRQLPEEGLKFMVYLQKENIIDESGMPKERFSAEFPKEGPSILRIQQVVRGDSAAYFCASSPLLGTGPREQYFGPGTRLTVT.

J is TRBJ2-3 and V is TRBV11-2; 7 positions agree with TRBD1. CDR3 size: 16 residues. CDR1 is SGHAT and CDR2 is FQNNGV in the germline V gene. V lost 5 bases to trimming and J lost 3 bases; unmatched junction nucleotides: 11. This CDR3 is CASSAWTGGGTDTQYF. The CDR3 DNA reads TGTGCCAGCAGCGCGTGGACAGGCGGTGGTACAGATACGCAGTATTTT.

Turning to this clone: This sample also contains other DNA sequences that code for the same CDR3. For the CDR3, the DNA is TGTGCCAGCAGCTTGGGGCGAGGGGGGTCCTACGAGCAGTACTTC. This gives the protein CASSLGRGGSYEQYF. The chain combines TRBV5-4 with TRBJ2-7, with D perhaps assigned TRBD1 or TRBD2 (6 bases each). The CDR3 extends over 15 amino acids. The V gene lost 0 bases and the J gene lost 1 base, with 11 bases spanning the gap. Germline assignment: CDR1 SGHNT and CDR2 YYREEE (reference sequence). Looking up the rest from reference TRBV5-4 and TRBJ2-7 gives the full variable domain: ETGVTQSPTHLIKTRGQQVTLRCSSQSGHNTVSWYQQALGQGPQFIFQYYREEENGRGNFPPRFSGLQFPNYSSELNVNALELDDSALYLCASSLGRGGSYEQYFGPGTRLTVT.

This chain links TRBV10-3 with TRBJ1-5; D not resolved. With 3 bases removed from V and 3 bases from J, the gap between germline ends came to 3 bases. Germline V CDR1 and CDR2: ENHRY, SYGVKD. The CDR3 covers 12 residues. The CDR3, as DNA: TGTGCCATCAGTGACCACAATCAGCCCCAGCATTTT. This codes for CAISDHNQPQHF.

The rearrangement joins TRBV7-7 to TRBJ2-2; TRBD2 aligns across 13 bases. V dropped 4 bases and J dropped 4; count of bases not matched to a gene: 12. CDR1 is SSHAT, CDR2 FNYEAQ, per germline (reference sequence). The CDR3 spans 19 residues. The CDR3 DNA follows: TGTGCCAGCAGCTCCATCCAACTAGCGGGAGGGTTTGGCACCGGGGAGCTGTTTTTT. Its protein product is CASSSIQLAGGFGTGELFF. Complete variable domain (other parts from reference TRBV7-7 and TRBJ2-2): GAGVSQSPRYKVTKRGQDVTLRCDPISSHATLYWYQQALGQGPEFLTYFNYEAQPDKSGLPSDRFSAERPEGSISTLTIQRTEQRDSAMYRCASSSIQLAGGFGTGELFFGEGSRLTVL.

The chain is built from TRBV6-6 and TRBJ1-2, with a tentative D call TRBD1 (6 bases). Per germline, CDR1 MNHNY and CDR2 SVGAGI (reference sequence). This CDR3 region has 15 residues. Deletions cut 7 bases from V and 2 bases from J, with 17 bases between. In DNA, the CDR3 is TGTGCCAGCATGGCTGGAAGCGGGGGCAACTATGGCTACACCTTC. Protein: CASMAGSGGNYGYTF.

The chain is built from TRBV6-5 and TRBJ2-3; 11 nucleotides match TRBD1. Germline V gene lookup returns CDR1 MNHEY and CDR2 SVGAGI. Losses at the gene ends were 6 bases for V and 3 bases for J; bases not matched to a gene: 5. This CDR3 contains 15 residues. The CDR3: CASRKRDRGTDTQYF. CDR3 bases: TGTGCCAGCAGAAAACGGGACAGGGGGACAGATACGCAGTATTTT.

This clone was detected a few times. The chain has TRBV11-2 and TRBJ1-1; perhaps TRBD1 as D (5 bases). The V gene's germline CDR1 is SGHAT and CDR2 FQNNGV. The V gene lost 2 bases and the J gene lost 11 bases, with 9 bases spanning the gap. This CDR3 region has 11 residues. As DNA, the CDR3 is TGTGCCAGCAGCTTACAGGGTATTGCTTTCTTT. Protein sequence: CASSLQGIAFF.

This clone was counted only a few times. The rearrangement joins TRBV11-2 to TRBJ2-1; D is possibly TRBD2 (7 bases). Germline lookup yields CDR1 SGHAT and CDR2 FQNNGV. Trimming left V 2 bases short and J 8 bases short, with 25 bases between. The CDR3 is 18 residues long. For the CDR3, the DNA is TGTGCCAGCAGCTTACGGCCGCGGGAGCCCTTCCGACAGGATGAGCAGTTCTTC. Translating it yields CASSLRPREPFRQDEQFF.

V usage is TRBV27 and J usage is TRBJ2-7, with D hard to call. Germline V lookup: CDR1 MNHEY, CDR2 SMNVEV (reference sequence). The CDR3 is made up of 13 amino acids. V dropped 5 bases and J dropped 4 bases, with 12 bases sitting between them. This chain's CDR3 is CASSLVMDYEQYF. As DNA, the CDR3 is TGTGCCAGCAGTCTAGTGATGGATTACGAGCAGTACTTC.

In this sample, this clone turned up once. The rearrangement uses TRBV10-3 and TRBJ2-1, with 9 nucleotides matching TRBD1. Germline CDR1 and CDR2: ENHRY and SYGVKD. There are 17 residues in the CDR3. With 10 bases clipped from V and 4 bases from J, the junction kept 17 bases outside the gene matches. In DNA, the CDR3 is TGTGCCACAACGGACAGGGGTCACTCTTCGACATACAATGAGCAGTTCTTC. Its protein product is CATTDRGHSSTYNEQFF.

The chain uses TRBV6-5 and TRBJ1-1; 9 bases line up with TRBD1. Germline V gene sequence: CDR1 MNHEY, CDR2 SVGAGI. The CDR3 extends over 13 amino acids. V gave up 6 bases and J gave up 6 bases; unmatched junction bases: 5. The CDR3 region is CASRGQGVPEAFF. CDR3 nucleotides: TGTGCCAGCAGGGGACAGGGCGTCCCTGAAGCTTTCTTT.

This clone has just a few counts. The rearrangement joins TRBV7-2 to TRBJ1-1; tentatively, D is TRBD1 (6 bases). From germline, CDR1 is SGHTA and CDR2 FQGNSA. V was trimmed by 4 bases and J by 4 bases, leaving 13 bases between them. This CDR3 is built from 14 residues. The CDR3 is CASSYTVGATEAFF. CDR3 DNA: TGTGCCAGCAGCTACACGGTGGGGGCCACTGAAGCTTTCTTT.

In this sample, this clone turned up once. This chain links TRBV27 with TRBJ2-7; 8 bases are shared with TRBD1. Losses at the gene ends were 0 bases for V and 6 bases for J; bases not matched to a gene: 7. Germline-derived CDR1 and CDR2 are MNHEY and SMNVEV (reference sequence). The length of the CDR3 is 15 residues. The CDR3: CASSLSADRVGEQYF. The DNA of the CDR3 is TGTGCCAGCAGTTTATCAGCGGACAGGGTCGGCGAGCAGTACTTC.

J is TRBJ2-3 and V is TRBV5-1; 10 bases match TRBD2. There are 17 residues in the CDR3. The trim removed 4 bases at V and 1 base at J, leaving 9 bases unmatched. Per germline, CDR1 SGHRS and CDR2 YFSETQ. The DNA for the CDR3 is TGCGCCAGCAGCCTCCTGGCCGGGACTAGCGGCACAGATACGCAGTATTTT. This translates into CASSLLAGTSGTDTQYF.

The V gene is TRBV3-1 (or the pseudogene TRBV3-2), the J gene TRBJ2-3, with 13 positions matching TRBD2. Germline V gene data show CDR1 as LGHDT and CDR2 as YNNKEL (reference sequence). The CDR3 contains 17 residues. The V segment lost 4 bases and the J segment 3 bases; nucleotides outside the gene matches: 7. The CDR3 DNA reads TGTGCCAGCAGCCCTCGGACTAGCGGGAGTGAAACAGATACGCAGTATTTT. This translates into CASSPRTSGSETDTQYF.

The genes are TRBV6-1 and TRBJ1-1; a possible D gene is TRBD1 (5 bases). V lost 5 bases and J 3 bases, leaving 13 bases between the germline ends. From germline, CDR1 is MNHNS and CDR2 SASEGT. This CDR3 is built from 14 residues. CDR3 residues: CASSYRQWDTEAFF. CDR3 bases: TGTGCCAGCAGTTATAGACAGTGGGACACTGAAGCTTTCTTT.

Of note for this clone: The sample carries other DNA sequences with the same CDR3. The chain is built from TRBV5-1 and TRBJ2-5; D possibly corresponds to TRBD1 (6 bases). Trimming took off 0 bases at V and 4 bases at J, with 7 bases between the two ends. The CDR3 is 13 amino acids. CDR1 and CDR2 from the germline V gene are SGHRS and YFSETQ. The CDR3 DNA follows: TGCGCCAGCAGCTTGGACAGGGCAGAGACCCAGTACTTC. This encodes CASSLDRAETQYF.

The chain combines TRBV19 with TRBJ2-1; no clear D. This CDR3 has 12 residues. Germline loops: CDR1 LNHDA, CDR2 SQIVND (reference sequence). V lost 3 bases and J 6 bases, leaving 6 bases between the germline ends. Here the CDR3 reads CASSMISNEQFF. The CDR3 coding sequence is TGTGCCAGTAGTATGATTTCCAATGAGCAGTTCTTC.

The V call is TRBV5-1, the J call TRBJ2-7; D is possibly TRBD2 (5 bases). The length of the CDR3 is 14 residues. Trimming took 4 bases from V and 0 from J, leaving 11 bases between them. The germline CDR1 and CDR2 sequences are SGHRS and YFSETQ. The CDR3 spells CASSVRGVSYEQYF. In DNA form, the CDR3 reads TGCGCCAGCAGCGTCCGGGGAGTCTCCTACGAGCAGTACTTC. Together with reference TRBV5-1 and TRBJ2-7, the CDR3 gives the full variable domain: KAGVTQTPRYLIKTRGQQVTLSCSPISGHRSVSWYQQTPGQGLQFLFEYFSETQRNKGNFPGRFSGRQFSNSRSEMNVSTLELGDSALYLCASSVRGVSYEQYFGPGTRLTVT.